This entry concerns a single TCR beta chain. Its antigen is still unknown. From the 5' RACE reads, TCRdb called clonotypes with MiXCR, one entry per CDR3 protein. The sample has roughly 500,000 distinct CDR3 sequences, about a fifth seen once. This record comes from a study of T cells after yellow fever vaccination. Study results and limitations: Some clonotypes were seen in both the CD4 and the CD8 compartments. These made up a small share and likely arose from convergent recombination.

The source was PBMCs, collected 15 days after the yellow fever booster vaccination. The receptor was isolated from a man aged 25-45 years who received the YFV17D yellow fever vaccine.

For the CDR3, the DNA is TGTGCCAGCAGTGAGGTGGTCCAAGAGACCCAGTACTTC. It translates to CASSEVVQETQYF. The V call is TRBV25-1, the J call TRBJ2-5; D ambiguous. Between the trimmed V and J ends, which lost 3 bases and 1 base, there was a span of 6 bases. This CDR3 is built from 13 residues. CDR1 MGHDK and CDR2 SYGVNS come from the germline V gene. The variable domain in full, with the rest retrieved from reference TRBV25-1 and TRBJ2-5, is EADIYQTPRYLVIGTGKKITLECSQTMGHDKMYWYQQDPGMELHLIHYSYGVNSTEKGDLSSESTVSRIRTEHFPLTLESARPSHTSQYLCASSEVVQETQYFGPGTRLLVL.